This passage covers 15 T cell receptor beta chains from one sample sequenced in a study of Graves' ophthalmopathy and Graves' hyperthyroidism. Transcripts of RNA were the source for amplifying TCR beta CDR3 regions. HTBI primers were employed in first-round RT-PCR, then a second-round multiplex PCR followed. One entry per CDR3 protein, called by TCRdb with MiXCR from the multiplex PCR reads. The sample holds some 750,000 distinct CDR3 sequences, approximately 40% seen once. Input material: peripheral blood. The receptor source for this set is an adult man with Graves' ophthalmopathy.

The V gene is TRBV2, the J gene TRBJ2-7, with TRBD1 identical over 7 bases. CDR1 is SNHLY and CDR2 is FYNNEI in the germline V gene. The CDR3 runs to 15 residues. The J segment lost 1 base and the V segment lost 10 bases, leaving 13 bases of the junction unmatched. CDR3 sequence: CATLRGTVGSYEQYF. The CDR3 DNA sequence: TGTGCCACCTTGAGAGGGACAGTGGGGTCCTACGAGCAGTACTTC.

The genes are TRBV12-3 or TRBV12-4 and TRBJ1-3; the D gene is possibly TRBD1 (6 bases). The CDR3 totals 15 residues. The V and J ends lost 7 bases and 2 bases respectively, with 15 bases between them. As DNA, the CDR3 is TGTGCCAGCAACCCCCTCGGGACACCTGGAAACACCATATATTTT. Protein product: CASNPLGTPGNTIYF.

This clonotype was picked up many times. This rearrangement joins TRBV25-1 to TRBJ1-2; 8 bases agree with TRBD1. V was pared by 6 bases and J by 7 bases, with 10 bases of the junction left unmatched. CDR3 length: 14 residues. Germline V CDR1 and CDR2: MGHDK, SYGVNS. In nucleotides, the CDR3 is TGTGCCAGCAGCGCAGGGGGCACTGTCGGTGGCTACACCTTC. It specifies CASSAGGTVGGYTF.

J is TRBJ2-7 and V is TRBV29-1; the match to TRBD1 covers 8 bases. The CDR3 consists of 15 residues. Germline V CDR1 and CDR2: SQVTM, ANQGSEA. With 6 bases clipped from V and 7 bases from J, the junction kept 17 bases outside the gene matches. CDR3 sequence (DNA): TGCAGCGTGACAGGGGATGGGGTAGCGCGCAATGAGCAGTACTTC. The encoded protein is CSVTGDGVARNEQYF.

The chain joins TRBV12-3 or TRBV12-4 to TRBJ1-2; 7 nucleotides match TRBD1. Trimming removed 4 bases from V and 10 bases from J; junction bases left unmatched: 9. The CDR3 length is 13 residues. CDR3 sequence reads: CASSSNRGIDYTF. In DNA, the CDR3 is TGTGCCAGCAGTTCCAACAGGGGAATTGACTACACCTTC.

This clonotype showed up many times. The CDR3 bases are TGCAGCGTTGAAGATCAGGCAGGGGGCCATGGCTACACCTTC. This translates into CSVEDQAGGHGYTF. V is TRBV29-1 and J is TRBJ1-2; TRBD1 aligns across 8 bases. The germline V gene has CDR1 SQVTM and CDR2 ANQGSEA. With 0 bases clipped from V and 6 bases from J, the junction kept 6 bases outside the gene matches. The CDR3 runs 14 residues.

The chain uses TRBV20-1 and TRBJ2-5; 11 positions agree with TRBD2. CDR1 and CDR2 from the germline V gene are DFQATT and SNEGSKA (reference sequence). The CDR3 is 17 amino acids. Trimming took 3 bases from V and 4 from J; bases not matched to a gene: 13. CDR3 residues: CSASGPSGGLGTETQYF. DNA of the CDR3: TGCAGTGCTAGTGGGCCTAGCGGGGGGTTGGGGACAGAGACCCAGTACTTC.

Worth noting for this clonotype: One junction end disagrees with the germline gene, perhaps due to a read error. The gene calls are TRBV24-1 and TRBJ1-5; the D gene is possibly TRBD1 (5 bases). Germline loops: CDR1 KGHDR, CDR2 SFDVKD. The CDR3 extends over 14 amino acids. CDR3 sequence reads: CASSLTGGRQPQHF. CDR3 DNA sequence: TGTGCCAGCAGTTTAACCGGGGGTCGGCAGCCCCAGCATTTT.

J is TRBJ1-5 and V is TRBV29-1; 8 bases agree with TRBD1. V lost 6 bases, J lost 6 bases, and 7 bases stayed unmatched. The V gene's germline CDR1 is SQVTM and CDR2 ANQGSEA. This CDR3 contains 13 residues. This CDR3 reads CSVGQGPRQPQHF. The CDR3 DNA reads TGCAGCGTCGGACAGGGCCCGCGTCAGCCCCAGCATTTT.

In its sample, this clonotype was seen a few times. This chain connects TRBV7-9 to TRBJ1-4; no definite D call. Germline V gene sequence: CDR1 SEHNR, CDR2 FQNEAQ (reference sequence). V shed 3 bases and J shed 7 bases, with 15 bases lying between them. This CDR3 comprises 15 residues. The chain's CDR3 is CASSFSRSRGEKLFF. CDR3 bases: TGTGCCAGCAGCTTCTCGAGATCACGGGGTGAAAAACTGTTTTTT.

This clonotype has just a few counts. The CDR3 coding sequence is TGTGCCAGCCGGGGCGGGTATGGCTACACCTTC. As protein: CASRGGYGYTF. The rearrangement uses TRBV25-1 and TRBJ1-2, with a tentative D call TRBD1 (5 bases). The CDR3 spans 11 residues. From germline, CDR1 is MGHDK and CDR2 SYGVNS. Trimming removed 8 bases at V and 5 bases at J, with 9 bases between.

This sequence joins TRBV29-1 and TRBJ1-1, with D maybe TRBD1 (5 bases). The CDR3 runs to 14 residues. Between the trimmed V and J ends, which lost 6 bases and 2 bases, there was a span of 16 bases. Looked up from germline, CDR1 is SQVTM and CDR2 is ANQGSEA. CDR3 nucleotides: TGCAGCGTACCCGGGACTAGCGGCAACACTGAAGCTTTCTTT. Residues: CSVPGTSGNTEAFF.

The chain links TRBV25-1 to TRBJ1-5; D might be TRBD1 (6 bases). Germline lookup yields CDR1 MGHDK and CDR2 SYGVNS. With 4 bases removed from V and 6 bases from J, the gap between germline ends came to 13 bases. CDR3 length: 14 residues. Here the CDR3 reads CASSAKGGGQPQHF. CDR3 nucleotides: TGTGCCAGCAGTGCCAAGGGGGGAGGTCAGCCCCAGCATTTT.

This clonotype turned up a few times. The rearrangement links TRBV15 to TRBJ2-3; no clear D gene. CDR1 and CDR2 (germline): LNHNV, YYDKDF (reference sequence). This CDR3 comprises 15 residues. V lost 3 bases and J 5 bases, leaving 15 bases between the germline ends. The DNA of the CDR3 is TGTGCCACCAGCAGGAAGGACCCAGCGCTAGATACGCAGTATTTT. This gives the protein CATSRKDPALDTQYF.

This clonotype was found many times. This chain connects TRBV7-9 to TRBJ1-2; D might be TRBD1 (6 bases). This CDR3 has 14 amino acids. Trimming shortened V by 7 bases and J by 2 bases, and 14 bases separated the two germline ends. CDR1 is SEHNR and CDR2 is FQNEAQ in the germline V gene (reference sequence). The CDR3 nucleotides read TGTGCCAGCACCAGGCAGGGGACAAACTATGGCTACACCTTC. Protein: CASTRQGTNYGYTF.